The 26 T cell receptor beta chains below were found in one sample sequenced in a study of blood T cell repertoires in COVID-19. Measured with immunoSEQ multiplex PCR; TCRdb has only the in-frame clones, and not every one. The data contain around 89,000 clones, around 88% of them singletons. Sample: peripheral blood. Receptors originate from a man in his fifties or sixties with acute or convalescent COVID-19.

This chain links TRBV4-1 with TRBJ2-2, with 8 positions matching TRBD2. The V segment lost 7 bases and the J segment 7 bases; nucleotides outside the gene matches: 8. The germline V gene has CDR1 MGHRA and CDR2 YSYEKL. The CDR3 is 14 residues long. The CDR3 here is CASKGLGVGGELFF. The CDR3 DNA follows: TGCGCCAGCAAGGGACTAGGGGTCGGCGGGGAGCTGTTTTTT.

The chain is built from TRBV27 and TRBJ1-6; D possibly corresponds to TRBD1 (6 bases). Germline CDR1 MNHEY, CDR2 SMNVEV (reference sequence). CDR3 length: 14 residues. V shed 4 bases and J shed 7 bases, with 11 bases lying between them. CDR3 sequence: CASSYLGGNSPLHF. In DNA, the CDR3 is TGTGCCAGCAGTTATTTAGGGGGAAATTCACCCCTCCACTTT.

The J gene is TRBJ1-1, the V gene TRBV6-2 or TRBV6-3, with unresolved D. Looked up from germline, CDR1 is MNHEY and CDR2 is SVGEGT. The V gene lost 5 bases and the J gene lost 2 bases, with 9 bases spanning the gap. This CDR3 comprises 13 residues. The CDR3 DNA reads TGTGCCAGCAGTCCGGGTGGAAACACTGAAGCTTTCTTT. This encodes CASSPGGNTEAFF.

The chain is built from TRBV5-6 and TRBJ2-1; the match to TRBD2 covers 8 bases. Germline V gives CDR1 SGHDT, CDR2 YYEEEE. CDR3 length: 16 residues. V shed 2 bases, J shed 2 bases, and the junction held 6 bases outside the gene matches. CDR3 region: CASSLLSGRTYNEQFF. CDR3 nucleotide sequence: TGTGCCAGCAGCTTATTAAGCGGGAGAACCTACAATGAGCAGTTCTTC.

The chain combines TRBV6-6 with TRBJ1-5, with unresolved D. The CDR3 has 13 residues. Germline lookup yields CDR1 MNHNY and CDR2 SVGAGI (reference sequence). Trimming removed 7 bases from V and 3 bases from J, with 10 bases in between. DNA for the CDR3: TGTGCCAGCAAGAGGGCAGACAATCAGCCCCAGCATTTT. Encoded protein: CASKRADNQPQHF.

This rearrangement joins TRBV29-1 to TRBJ2-1; 15 nucleotides line up with TRBD2. J lost 4 bases, V lost 5 bases, and 3 bases had no gene match. Looked up from germline, CDR1 is SQVTM and CDR2 is ANQGSEA. The CDR3 has 15 residues. The CDR3 DNA is TGCAGCGTTAAGGGACTAGCGGGGGGATACAATGAGCAGTTCTTC. Encoded protein: CSVKGLAGGYNEQFF.

In nucleotides, the CDR3 is TGTGCCAGCAGTTTTTTGGGGACTAGCGCCGATGAGCAGTTCTTC. Amino acids: CASSFLGTSADEQFF. The rearrangement uses TRBV2 and TRBJ2-1; TRBD2 matches 10 bases. V lost 5 bases, J lost 8 bases, and 9 bases stayed unmatched. Germline V gene data show CDR1 as SNHLY and CDR2 as FYNNEI. There are 15 residues in the CDR3.

V is TRBV11-1 and J is TRBJ2-7; 9 bases are shared with TRBD2. The CDR3 sequence is 16 residues long. Per germline, CDR1 SGHAT and CDR2 FQDESV (reference sequence). The junction had 15 bases not matched to a gene; V was cut back by 5 bases and J by 7 bases. CDR3: CASSGESSGGSGEQYF. CDR3 DNA sequence: TGTGCCAGCAGCGGCGAGAGTAGCGGGGGCTCGGGAGAGCAGTACTTC.

This chain links TRBV6-2 or TRBV6-3 with TRBJ1-1; D gene unclear. There are 14 residues in the CDR3. Germline CDR1 reads MNHEY; CDR2 reads SVGEGT. Between the trimmed V and J ends, which lost 7 bases and 1 base, there was a span of 13 bases. CDR3 sequence reads: CASTPRGGNTEAFF. As DNA, the CDR3 is TGTGCCAGCACCCCCCGGGGAGGGAACACTGAAGCTTTCTTT.

The chain links TRBV28 to TRBJ2-7, with D possibly being TRBD2 (5 bases). The CDR3 is 12 amino acids. The ends were cut back, 3 bases at V and 6 bases at J, with 9 bases in the middle. Germline lookup yields CDR1 MDHEN and CDR2 SYDVKM. CDR3 residues: CASSFGESEQYF. DNA of the CDR3: TGTGCCAGCAGTTTTGGGGAGAGCGAGCAGTACTTC.

The chain links TRBV20-1 to TRBJ2-3; weak D call: TRBD2 (6 bases). CDR3 length: 13 residues. Germline CDR1 and CDR2: DFQATT and SNEGSKA (reference sequence). Trimming shortened V by 3 bases and J by 1 base, and 8 bases separated the two germline ends. CDR3 in DNA: TGCAGTGCTAGTCCGGGAGGCACAGATACGCAGTATTTT. Residues: CSASPGGTDTQYF.

The J gene is TRBJ2-7, the V gene TRBV9; D may be TRBD1 (5 bases). CDR3 size: 13 residues. Germline CDR1 and CDR2: SGDLS and YYNGEE. The V end lost 3 bases, the J end lost 6 bases, and 13 bases lay between the germline ends. CDR3 protein: CASSEAGFGEQYF. The CDR3 DNA is TGTGCCAGCAGCGAGGCAGGGTTTGGCGAGCAGTACTTC.

V and J are TRBV14 and TRBJ1-5; D possibly corresponds to TRBD1 (6 bases). The CDR3 covers 19 residues. In germline, CDR1 is SGHDN, CDR2 FVKESK. V was trimmed by 2 bases and J by 4 bases, leaving 24 bases between them. CDR3 nucleotide sequence: TGTGCCAGCAGCCAAACGGTTGATATTCGGACAGAAGGGAATCAGCCCCAGCATTTT. Translated: CASSQTVDIRTEGNQPQHF.

The rearrangement joins TRBV4-1 to TRBJ1-5; D is ambiguous. The length of the CDR3 is 15 residues. Germline lookup yields CDR1 MGHRA and CDR2 YSYEKL. The V gene lost 1 base and the J gene lost 0 bases, with 7 bases spanning the gap. CDR3 nucleotides: TGCGCCAGCAGCCAAGTTTTCTATAGCAATCAGCCCCAGCATTTT. Its translation: CASSQVFYSNQPQHF.

The chain recombines TRBV7-2 with TRBJ2-7; D ambiguous. The CDR3 runs 13 residues. CDR1 and CDR2 from the germline V gene are SGHTA and FQGNSA. The V gene lost 1 base and the J gene lost 4 bases, with 8 bases spanning the gap. The DNA for the CDR3 is TGTGCCAGCAGCTTAGTCTCGCAGTACGAGCAGTACTTC. It is translated as CASSLVSQYEQYF.

V is TRBV4-1 and J is TRBJ1-1; possibly TRBD1 for D (6 bases). The CDR3 spans 15 residues. Germline assignment: CDR1 MGHRA and CDR2 YSYEKL. V was shortened by 0 bases and J by 5 bases, with 13 bases between the two germline ends. CDR3 protein: CASSQEQGRYTEAFF. The CDR3 bases are TGCGCCAGCAGCCAAGAGCAGGGGCGGTATACTGAAGCTTTCTTT.

The V and J genes are TRBV6-1 and TRBJ1-4; TRBD1 might be the D (6 bases). Per germline, CDR1 MNHNS and CDR2 SASEGT. The CDR3 runs 14 residues. Trimming shortened V by 3 bases and J by 7 bases, and 12 bases separated the two germline ends. The CDR3, as DNA: TGTGCCAGCAGTGACAGGGGAAGGGTTGAAAAACTGTTTTTT. Translated, it gives CASSDRGRVEKLFF.

This clone occurred a few times. V is TRBV3-1 (or the pseudogene TRBV3-2) and J is TRBJ2-7; D is possibly TRBD2 (7 bases). V was cut by 6 bases and J by 5 bases, with 17 bases left in between. The CDR3 sequence is 14 residues long. The V gene's germline CDR1 is LGHDT and CDR2 YNNKEL (reference sequence). DNA of the CDR3: TGTGCCAGCAGTTTCACAGGGAGGGGTAACGAGCAGTACTTC. Protein product: CASSFTGRGNEQYF.

The chain has TRBV20-1 and TRBJ1-5; 7 bases agree with TRBD1. The CDR3 runs 13 residues. The germline V gene encodes CDR1 DFQATT and CDR2 SNEGSKA (reference sequence). Trimming cost V 3 bases and J 6 bases; bases outside gene matches: 5. The CDR3 loop is CSASQGVSQPQHF. In nucleotides, the CDR3 is TGCAGTGCTAGTCAGGGGGTGAGTCAGCCCCAGCATTTT.

The rearrangement joins TRBV15 to TRBJ1-4; 7 bases line up with TRBD1. Losses at the gene ends were 1 base for V and 6 bases for J; bases not matched to a gene: 5. The CDR3 is 15 amino acids. Germline V lookup: CDR1 LNHNV, CDR2 YYDKDF (reference sequence). CDR3 protein: CATSRGGGADEKLFF. The CDR3 nucleotides read TGTGCCACCAGCAGAGGAGGGGGCGCGGATGAAAAACTGTTTTTT.

The chain employs TRBV5-1 and TRBJ2-7; possibly TRBD1 for D (6 bases). The CDR3 contains 14 residues. Germline loops: CDR1 SGHRS, CDR2 YFSETQ. The V end was cut by 0 bases, the J end by 4 bases, with 11 bases between. The CDR3 DNA sequence: TGCGCCAGCAGCTTGGTTAACAGGGAGTACGAGCAGTACTTC. It specifies CASSLVNREYEQYF.

The J gene is TRBJ2-5, the V gene TRBV10-2, with D possibly being TRBD2 (6 bases). Germline V gene lookup returns CDR1 WSHSY and CDR2 SAAADI. Deletions cut 8 bases from V and 2 bases from J, with 15 bases between. The CDR3 is 14 residues long. This CDR3 reads CASGGLRGQETQYF. Written as DNA, the CDR3 is TGCGCCAGCGGGGGTCTTCGGGGGCAAGAGACCCAGTACTTC.

In DNA form, the CDR3 reads TGTGCCAGCAGCGCGGACAGGTGGAACACTGAAGCTTTCTTT. Translation gives CASSADRWNTEAFF. This chain joins TRBV7-3 and TRBJ1-1; TRBD1 aligns across 7 bases. Germline CDR1 and CDR2: SGHTA and FQGTGA. This CDR3 contains 14 residues. Trimming cost V 5 bases and J 1 base; bases outside gene matches: 4.

Only one count was recorded for this clone. This chain connects TRBV10-3 to TRBJ2-1; TRBD1 matches at 7 bases. This CDR3 comprises 14 residues. The germline V gene encodes CDR1 ENHRY and CDR2 SYGVKD. V lost 4 bases, J lost 6 bases, and 6 bases stayed unmatched. The CDR3 DNA reads as TGTGCCATCAGTGGGGACAGAGACCTCAATGAGCAGTTCTTC. This encodes CAISGDRDLNEQFF.

J is TRBJ2-5 and V is TRBV7-3; D uncertain. Germline CDR1 SGHTA, CDR2 FQGTGA. Trimming removed 1 base from V and 5 bases from J, with 8 bases in between. This CDR3 is 13 amino acids long. CDR3 protein: CASSLNQVETQYF. The CDR3 coding sequence is TGTGCCAGCAGCTTAAACCAGGTTGAGACCCAGTACTTC.

The chain links TRBV5-5 to TRBJ1-1; D unresolved. V lost 3 bases and J lost 1, with 13 bases in between. The CDR3 has 15 residues. The germline V gene encodes CDR1 SGHKS and CDR2 YYEKEE (reference sequence). Here the CDR3 reads CASSWNGEGNTEAFF. The CDR3 nucleotides are TGTGCCAGCAGCTGGAACGGGGAGGGGAACACTGAAGCTTTCTTT.